The following is a TCR beta chain sequence with its context. Its antigen is unknown. The junction departs from the called germline gene at one end, perhaps through a read error. TCRdb's table, derived via immunoSEQ multiplex PCR, lists solely in-frame clones and lacks some. The data contain about 9,800 clones, around 41% of them seen just once; the ten biggest clones take up 3% to 4.5%. From germline, CDR1 is SGHNT and CDR2 YENEEA. The CDR3 length is 15 residues. These data are taken from a study of T cells in localized non-small cell lung cancer. Study-wide points: Among the tissues sampled, uninvolved adjacent lung had the highest T cell clonality, above tumor.

The source material was lymph node tissue, sampled before any cancer treatment. The TCR sequence derives from a woman between 40 and 69 years old with stage I lung adenocarcinoma. The rearrangement links TRBV11-3 to TRBJ2-2, with D possibly being TRBD2 (6 bases). CDR3 sequence: CASSSAGGNIGELFF. CDR3 bases: TGTGCCAGCAGCTCGGCCGGGGGAAACATCGGGGAGCTGTTTTTT.